The text below deals with one TCR beta chain. Trimming took 5 bases from V and 1 from J, leaving 15 bases between them. Germline CDR1 LNHDA, CDR2 SQIVND (reference sequence). The CDR3 is 16 amino acids. This entry comes from a study of blood T cell repertoires in COVID-19. Sequencing used immunoSEQ multiplex PCR; TCRdb keeps in-frame clones, though not all of them. This table has some 100,000 clones, about 91% appearing once. The rearrangement links TRBV19 to TRBJ1-3, with D unclear. The sequence was obtained from a woman aged 70-85 years with acute or convalescent COVID-19. The specimen sequenced was peripheral blood. The CDR3 coding sequence is TGTGCCAGTAGTTTTGGCTCCCTTCGATCTGGAAACACCATATATTTT. Translation: CASSFGSLRSGNTIYF.